The 15 T cell receptor beta chains given below trace back to one sample, sequenced in a study of blood T cell repertoires in COVID-19. Only in-frame clones appear in the TCRdb table, and some are missing; sequencing was by immunoSEQ multiplex PCR. This sample has about 190,000 clones, with approximately 88% found just once. Sequencing was carried out using PBMCs or T cells enriched from blood (not recorded which). The source is a woman aged 25 to 39 who had recovered from COVID-19.

The J gene is TRBJ1-1, the V gene TRBV11-2, with a weak D call TRBD1 (5 bases). The CDR3 is 15 amino acids. Germline CDR1 SGHAT, CDR2 FQNNGV. V lost 1 base to trimming and J lost 5 bases, with 14 bases between them. In DNA, the CDR3 is TGTGCCAGCAGCTTAGGCCGGCAGGGAAGGACTGAAGCTTTCTTT. This gives the protein CASSLGRQGRTEAFF.

The rearrangement uses TRBV6-5 and TRBJ2-2, with D unclear. V was cut by 5 bases and J by 4 bases, with 14 bases left in between. Germline V lookup: CDR1 MNHEY, CDR2 SVGAGI. The CDR3 runs to 15 residues. The CDR3 loop is CASSLRVLGTGELFF. In nucleotides, the CDR3 is TGTGCCAGCAGTCTCCGGGTTTTAGGCACCGGGGAGCTGTTTTTT.

The chain combines TRBV28 with TRBJ2-7; 8 bases are shared with TRBD1. J was trimmed by 2 bases and V by 2 bases; bases with no gene match: 5. This CDR3 has 15 residues. CDR1 is MDHEN, CDR2 SYDVKM, per germline. CDR3 amino acids: CASSLPGQDPYEQYV. The CDR3 nucleotides read TGTGCCAGCAGTTTACCGGGACAGGATCCCTACGAGCAGTACGTC.

This clone was seen once. The chain couples TRBV18 to TRBJ1-1; 8 positions match TRBD1. The CDR3 covers 15 residues. J was trimmed by 4 bases and V by 5 bases; bases with no gene match: 9. CDR1 and CDR2 from the germline V gene are KGHSH and LQKENI. CDR3 amino acids: CASSTTKQGGTEAFF. CDR3 sequence (DNA): TGTGCCAGCTCAACCACAAAACAGGGGGGCACTGAAGCTTTCTTT.

The chain combines TRBV19 with TRBJ1-4; TRBD1 matches 7 bases. This CDR3 has 15 amino acids. The V segment lost 6 bases and the J segment 5 bases; nucleotides outside the gene matches: 9. Germline CDR1 and CDR2: LNHDA and SQIVND (reference sequence). CDR3 DNA: TGTGCCAGTAGGTGGACAGGAGGCGAGAATGAAAAACTGTTTTTT. It is translated as CASRWTGGENEKLFF.

The DNA for the CDR3 is TGCAGCGTTGCTAGGACACCCGAAGCTTTCTTT. Translating gives CSVARTPEAFF. The rearrangement uses TRBV29-1 and TRBJ1-1; maybe TRBD1 (5 bases). V was trimmed by 4 bases and J by 8 bases, leaving 11 bases between them. From germline, CDR1 is SQVTM and CDR2 ANQGSEA. The CDR3 runs to 11 residues.

The rearrangement links TRBV5-4 to TRBJ1-1, with D possibly TRBD1 on 5 matching bases. V lost 4 bases and J lost 4, with 23 bases in between. CDR3 length: 17 residues. CDR1 and CDR2 (germline): SGHNT, YYREEE (reference sequence). The CDR3 bases are TGTGCCAGCAGCCCGGGGGGGGTTGGCATGAGGGGCACTGAAGCTTTCTTT. The encoded protein is CASSPGGVGMRGTEAFF.

The chain uses TRBV3-1 (or the pseudogene TRBV3-2) and TRBJ1-6; 7 bases match TRBD1. Germline CDR1 reads LGHDT; CDR2 reads YNNKEL (reference sequence). Losses at the gene ends were 4 bases for V and 10 bases for J; bases not matched to a gene: 13. The CDR3 loop spans 16 amino acids. The CDR3 DNA is TGTGCCAGCAGCCCAATGAGGGACAGCAAACGGTCACCCCTCCACTTT. The encoded protein is CASSPMRDSKRSPLHF.

The chain uses TRBV29-1 and TRBJ2-3; 9 nucleotides agree with TRBD1. Germline V gene data show CDR1 as SQVTM and CDR2 as ANQGSEA. J gave up 2 bases and V 7 bases, and 4 bases lay outside the gene matches. The length of the CDR3 is 13 residues. CDR3: CSGGTGPTDTQYF. The CDR3 DNA reads as TGCAGCGGGGGGACAGGGCCCACAGATACGCAGTATTTT.

The genes are TRBV11-2 and TRBJ1-1; maybe TRBD1 (5 bases). Germline-derived CDR1 and CDR2 are SGHAT and FQNNGV. The CDR3 length is 16 residues. Trimming removed 1 base from V and 1 base from J, with 13 bases in between. For the CDR3, the DNA is TGTGCCAGCAGCTTAGTAAGGGGCCCAGGGAACACTGAAGCTTTCTTT. It codes for CASSLVRGPGNTEAFF.

The rearrangement uses TRBV5-1 and TRBJ2-7, with D maybe TRBD2 (7 bases). Trimming removed 2 bases at V and 3 bases at J, with 12 bases between. This CDR3 is built from 14 residues. Germline V gene lookup returns CDR1 SGHRS and CDR2 YFSETQ. In DNA, the CDR3 is TGCGCCAGCAGCTTCGGGGGGCCGGTCTACGAGCAGTACTTC. Protein sequence: CASSFGGPVYEQYF.

V usage is TRBV28 and J usage is TRBJ2-1; perhaps TRBD1 as D (6 bases). Germline V CDR1 and CDR2: MDHEN, SYDVKM. The CDR3 covers 10 residues. V lost 6 bases and J lost 9, with 6 bases in between. CDR3 region: CASRGGEQFF. The DNA for the CDR3 is TGTGCCAGCAGAGGGGGTGAGCAGTTCTTC.

This clone came up a few times. The CDR3 here is CASSARDRVFNEQFF. For the CDR3, the DNA is TGTGCCAGCAGTGCCCGGGACAGGGTATTCAATGAGCAGTTCTTC. The chain recombines TRBV6-4 with TRBJ2-1; 9 bases map to TRBD1. This CDR3 region has 15 residues. CDR1 and CDR2 (germline): MRHNA, SNTAGT. Unmatched junction bases numbered 7, after V lost 4 bases and J lost 6 bases.

V gene TRBV11-3 combines with J gene TRBJ2-7; TRBD2 matches at 8 bases. Germline V CDR1 and CDR2: SGHNT, YENEEA. The ends lost 5 bases at V and 0 bases at J; junction bases unmatched: 3. The CDR3 loop spans 14 amino acids. CDR3: CASSPTSGSYEQYF. The CDR3 DNA sequence: TGTGCCAGCAGCCCTACTAGCGGCTCCTACGAGCAGTACTTC.

This CDR3 reads CASSQRQYLNYGYTF. CDR3 coding DNA: TGTGCCAGCAGCCAGCGACAGTACCTGAACTATGGCTACACCTTC. This chain joins TRBV3-1 (or the pseudogene TRBV3-2) and TRBJ1-2; D might be TRBD1 (5 bases). Trimming cost V 3 bases and J 2 bases, with 13 bases left between them. This CDR3 spans 15 amino acids. CDR1 and CDR2 (germline): LGHDT, YNNKEL (reference sequence).